The 17 T cell receptor beta chains given below trace back to one sample, sequenced in a study of cytomegalovirus exposure and HLA in healthy donors. With 60 Vbeta and 13 Jbeta primers, the PCR was carried out. Clones were read by immunoSEQ multiplex PCR, and TCRdb kept only the in-frame ones, dropping some. The sample includes 150,000 to 200,000 clones, about 81% of them seen just once. Sequenced: PBMCs. These receptor sequences come from a woman between 18 and 29 years old in good health and CMV-seropositive.

CDR3: CASSQALGTGNTEAFF. The DNA for the CDR3 is TGCGCCAGCAGCCAAGCCTTAGGGACAGGGAACACTGAAGCTTTCTTT. This chain joins TRBV4-1 and TRBJ1-1, with 8 bases aligning to TRBD1. V lost 1 base, J lost 1 base, and 5 bases stayed unmatched. Germline-derived CDR1 and CDR2 are MGHRA and YSYEKL. The CDR3 loop spans 16 amino acids.

The chain recombines TRBV28 with TRBJ2-1; 7 bases fit TRBD2. Germline loops: CDR1 MDHEN, CDR2 SYDVKM. Trimming took 1 base from V and 5 from J; bases not matched to a gene: 11. CDR3 size: 17 residues. CDR3 residues: CASSLLGWERDNNEQFF. DNA of the CDR3: TGTGCCAGCAGTTTATTAGGGTGGGAGCGGGATAACAATGAGCAGTTCTTC.

The J gene is TRBJ1-6, the V gene TRBV30; 7 bases are a match to TRBD1. CDR3 length: 15 residues. V was pared by 2 bases and J by 6 bases, with 7 bases of the junction left unmatched. CDR1 GTSNPN and CDR2 SVGIG come from the germline V gene (reference sequence). The CDR3 reads CAWSSTTGRNSPLHF. The CDR3 nucleotides read TGTGCCTGGAGTTCGACGACAGGGCGTAATTCACCCCTCCACTTT.

J is TRBJ2-1 and V is TRBV9, with 9 bases matching TRBD1. J was trimmed by 3 bases and V by 4 bases; bases with no gene match: 5. The CDR3 length is 15 residues. CDR1 is SGDLS and CDR2 is YYNGEE in the germline V gene. CDR3 amino acids: CASSSPGQGYNEQFF. The DNA of the CDR3 is TGTGCCAGCAGCTCACCGGGACAGGGCTACAATGAGCAGTTCTTC. The full variable domain, completed using reference TRBV9 and TRBJ2-1, is DSGVTQTPKHLITATGQRVTLRCSPRSGDLSVYWYQQSLDQGLQFLIQYYNGEERAKGNILERFSAQQFPDLHSELNLSSLELGDSALYFCASSSPGQGYNEQFFGPGTRLTVL.

The chain employs TRBV5-4 and TRBJ1-6; tentatively, D is TRBD1 (5 bases). Germline V gene lookup returns CDR1 SGHNT and CDR2 YYREEE (reference sequence). Trimming shortened V by 3 bases and J by 0 bases, and 19 bases separated the two germline ends. This CDR3 is built from 19 residues. CDR3 amino acids: CASSSVVGGASSYNSPLHF. The CDR3 DNA sequence: TGTGCCAGCAGCTCGGTGGTAGGCGGGGCAAGCTCCTATAATTCACCCCTCCACTTT.

This clone showed up just a few times. J is TRBJ2-1 and V is TRBV30; TRBD2 is a possible D gene (6 bases). V was shortened by 5 bases and J by 7 bases, with 18 bases between the two germline ends. Germline V CDR1 and CDR2: GTSNPN, SVGIG (reference sequence). The CDR3 runs 14 residues. In nucleotides, the CDR3 is TGTGCCTGGGATTCGGGGGTACCCGGGAATGAGCAGTTCTTC. Encoded protein: CAWDSGVPGNEQFF.

For this clone: Other DNA sequences in the same sample also yield this CDR3. V gene TRBV6-4 combines with J gene TRBJ2-3; 7 nucleotides agree with TRBD2. The ends lost 0 bases at V and 3 bases at J; junction bases unmatched: 6. The germline V gene has CDR1 MRHNA and CDR2 SNTAGT. This CDR3 contains 16 residues. Here the CDR3 DNA reads TGTGCCAGCAGTGACTCGTCGGGGGGAGGTACAGATACGCAGTATTTT. Residues: CASSDSSGGGTDTQYF.

The V gene is TRBV10-1, the J gene TRBJ1-1, with 7 bases matching TRBD1. After removal of 5 bases from V and 4 bases from J, the junction contained 16 bases not matched to a gene. Germline CDR1 reads WNHNN; CDR2 reads SYGVQD (reference sequence). CDR3 size: 17 residues. CDR3 sequence reads: CASSTGTVTQKGTEAFF. Here the CDR3 DNA reads TGCGCCAGCAGTACAGGGACAGTAACACAGAAGGGCACTGAAGCTTTCTTT.

V is TRBV11-2 and J is TRBJ1-1, with TRBD1 matching over 8 bases. CDR3 length: 12 amino acids. Germline-derived CDR1 and CDR2 are SGHAT and FQNNGV. The V and J ends lost 8 bases and 2 bases, in that order; junction bases with no gene match: 1. CDR3 coding DNA: TGTGCCAGCGACAGGGGCAACACTGAAGCTTTCTTT. This gives the protein CASDRGNTEAFF.

The V gene is TRBV5-6, the J gene TRBJ2-1; no clear D gene. The CDR3 has 13 residues. Trimming took 0 bases from V and 4 from J, leaving 5 bases between them. CDR1 and CDR2 from the germline V gene are SGHDT and YYEEEE. The CDR3 protein is CASSLGVYNEQFF. CDR3 nucleotides: TGTGCCAGCAGCTTGGGAGTATACAATGAGCAGTTCTTC. The variable domain in full, completed from reference TRBV5-6 and TRBJ2-1, reads DAGVTQSPTHLIKTRGQQVTLRCSPKSGHDTVSWYQQALGQGPQFIFQYYEEEERQRGNFPDRFSGHQFPNYSSELNVNALLLGDSALYLCASSLGVYNEQFFGPGTRLTVL.

This chain links TRBV2 with TRBJ2-7; TRBD1 agrees at 9 bases. Germline V gene sequence: CDR1 SNHLY, CDR2 FYNNEI. With 6 bases clipped from V and 9 bases from J, the junction kept 9 bases outside the gene matches. This CDR3 is 13 amino acids long. CDR3 DNA: TGTGCCAGCAGGGGGGGGACAGGGCTGGCGCAGTACGTC. This sequence encodes CASRGGTGLAQYV.

V usage is TRBV11-2 and J usage is TRBJ2-7; a weak D match, TRBD2 (6 bases). The germline CDR1 and CDR2 sequences are SGHAT and FQNNGV. This CDR3 region has 18 residues. V lost 5 bases and J lost 0, with 23 bases in between. CDR3 residues: CASSPRTGERAGSYEQYF. CDR3 DNA sequence: TGTGCCAGCAGCCCGCGGACCGGAGAGCGGGCGGGCTCCTACGAGCAGTACTTC.

The chain employs TRBV5-6 and TRBJ1-1; possible D gene TRBD1, 6 bases. The V gene lost 3 bases and the J gene lost 7 bases, with 16 bases spanning the gap. CDR1 is SGHDT and CDR2 is YYEEEE in the germline V gene. This CDR3 contains 14 residues. CDR3 sequence (DNA): TGTGCCAGCAGCTCGACAGGTAGGCAGGATGAAGCTTTCTTT. It translates to CASSSTGRQDEAFF.

The V call is TRBV2, the J call TRBJ1-5, with 7 bases lining up with TRBD1. With 2 bases clipped from V and 3 bases from J, the junction kept 7 bases outside the gene matches. The germline V gene encodes CDR1 SNHLY and CDR2 FYNNEI. The CDR3 length is 16 residues. CDR3 DNA sequence: TGTGCCAGCAGTGAACTTTTGACAGGGCCCAATCAGCCCCAGCATTTT. Translation gives CASSELLTGPNQPQHF.

This chain joins TRBV7-3 and TRBJ2-1; 7 bases fit TRBD1. This CDR3 is 13 amino acids long. The junction had 10 bases not matched to a gene; V was cut back by 5 bases and J by 12 bases. The germline CDR1 and CDR2 sequences are SGHTA and FQGTGA. CDR3 region: CASSQGTAGPQFF. In DNA form, the CDR3 reads TGTGCCAGCAGCCAAGGGACAGCAGGACCGCAGTTCTTC.

This clone was picked up one time. The V gene is TRBV10-2, the J gene TRBJ2-7; D uncertain. Germline values: CDR1 WSHSY, CDR2 SAAADI. The CDR3 is 13 amino acids. Trimming removed 6 bases from V and 11 bases from J, with 20 bases in between. CDR3 sequence reads: CASRPKSGTVEYV. The CDR3 DNA follows: TGCGCCAGCAGGCCGAAGTCCGGTACGGTGGAGTACGTC.

This chain links TRBV19 with TRBJ1-5, with D possibly being TRBD1 (5 bases). The CDR3 length is 16 residues. Trimming cost V 9 bases and J 5 bases, with 23 bases left between them. CDR1 is LNHDA and CDR2 is SQIVND in the germline V gene (reference sequence). The CDR3 DNA reads as TGTGCCAGCCGTCGGGGGATGGAGAATAGGTATCAGCCCCAGCATTTT. Amino acid sequence: CASRRGMENRYQPQHF.